What follows are 30 T cell receptor beta chains derived from one specimen sequenced in a study of blood T cell repertoires in COVID-19. TCRdb keeps only in-frame clones here, not all; method: immunoSEQ multiplex PCR. The sample holds roughly 68,000 clones; more than 60% are singletons and the top ten take around 10%. Source material: peripheral blood. The receptor source for this set is a woman aged 45-60 years with acute or convalescent COVID-19.

This chain uses TRBV13 with TRBJ1-6; the match to TRBD1 covers 7 bases. This CDR3 contains 17 residues. The V segment lost 1 base and the J segment 6 bases; nucleotides outside the gene matches: 9. Looked up from germline, CDR1 is PRHDT and CDR2 is FYEKMQ (reference sequence). The CDR3 region has the DNA TGTGCCAGCAGCTTAGCCCGGGACAGCAAGATTAATTCACCCCTCCACTTT. As protein: CASSLARDSKINSPLHF.

This clone was detected only once. CDR3 nucleotide sequence: TGTGCCAGCAGTACTCAGACTAGCGCGTACGAGCAGTACTTC. It is translated as CASSTQTSAYEQYF. The V gene is TRBV27, the J gene TRBJ2-7; 8 bases are shared with TRBD2. The CDR3 contains 14 residues. Germline-derived CDR1 and CDR2 are MNHEY and SMNVEV (reference sequence). V dropped 5 bases and J dropped 4; count of bases not matched to a gene: 7.

The rearrangement links TRBV7-3 to TRBJ2-3; D gene uncertain. CDR1 and CDR2 from the germline V gene are SGHTA and FQGTGA. The CDR3 totals 18 residues. V was shortened by 6 bases and J by 4 bases, with 26 bases between the two germline ends. The CDR3 region is CASSFSSVTPFFPDTQYF. CDR3 nucleotide sequence: TGTGCCAGCAGTTTTTCCTCCGTGACACCTTTCTTCCCAGATACGCAGTATTTT.

The CDR3 reads CASSFRVLYRGETQYF. The DNA of the CDR3 is TGTGCCAGCAGTTTTCGAGTTCTTTACAGAGGGGAGACCCAGTACTTC. The chain combines TRBV27 with TRBJ2-5; D perhaps matches TRBD2 (5 bases). The CDR3 is made up of 16 amino acids. Deletions cut 3 bases from V and 5 bases from J, with 19 bases between. Germline assignment: CDR1 MNHEY and CDR2 SMNVEV (reference sequence).

V is TRBV2 and J is TRBJ1-4, with TRBD1 as a possible D gene (5 bases). Trimming cost V 0 bases and J 8 bases, with 13 bases left between them. This CDR3 has 15 residues. Per the germline V gene, CDR1 is SNHLY and CDR2 is FYNNEI. CDR3 in amino acids: CASSEAGTAEEKLFF. The DNA for the CDR3 is TGTGCCAGCAGTGAAGCCGGGACTGCGGAGGAAAAACTGTTTTTT.

A note on this clone: Distinct nucleotide sequences in the sample also encode this CDR3. The V call is TRBV28, the J call TRBJ1-1; TRBD1 might be the D (5 bases). V lost 3 bases and J 0 bases, leaving 8 bases between the germline ends. The CDR3 sequence is 14 residues long. From germline, CDR1 is MDHEN and CDR2 SYDVKM. The CDR3 DNA reads as TGTGCCAGCAGTTTGGGGGGTATGAACACTGAAGCTTTCTTT. This codes for CASSLGGMNTEAFF.

The genes are TRBV27 and TRBJ1-6; 11 bases match TRBD1. Per germline, CDR1 MNHEY and CDR2 SMNVEV (reference sequence). The CDR3 sequence is 14 residues long. J gave up 17 bases and V 0 bases, and 6 bases lay outside the gene matches. CDR3: CASSLSPGTGGFHF. The CDR3 DNA sequence: TGTGCCAGCAGTTTATCACCAGGGACAGGGGGGTTCCACTTT.

The chain combines TRBV5-1 with TRBJ1-5; possibly TRBD1 for D (5 bases). V lost 0 bases, J lost 2 bases, and 12 bases lay in between. CDR1 SGHRS and CDR2 YFSETQ come from the germline V gene. The CDR3 has 16 residues. The CDR3 here is CASSLGSGVGNQPQHF. The CDR3 nucleotides are TGCGCCAGCAGCTTGGGGTCGGGGGTAGGCAATCAGCCCCAGCATTTT.

The rearrangement joins TRBV18 to TRBJ1-5; D may be TRBD1 (5 bases). The CDR3 is 15 residues long. CDR1 and CDR2 from the germline V gene are KGHSH and LQKENI. V was cut by 8 bases and J by 1 base, with 15 bases left in between. CDR3 amino acids: CASALSEGSNQPQHF. For the CDR3, the DNA is TGTGCCAGCGCACTCTCGGAGGGGAGCAATCAGCCCCAGCATTTT. The full variable domain, rest sourced from reference TRBV18 and TRBJ1-5, is NAGVMQNPRHLVRRRGQEARLRCSPMKGHSHVYWYRQLPEEGLKFMVYLQKENIIDESGMPKERFSAEFPKEGPSILRIQQVVRGDSAAYFCASALSEGSNQPQHFGDGTRLSIL.

V usage is TRBV18 and J usage is TRBJ1-2, with D maybe TRBD1 (6 bases). This CDR3 has 18 residues. Germline V CDR1 and CDR2: KGHSH, LQKENI. Trimming removed 0 bases at V and 0 bases at J, with 17 bases between. CDR3 DNA: TGTGCCAGCTCACCACCAACAGGGTTCGGGTTTGCTAACTATGGCTACACCTTC. It specifies CASSPPTGFGFANYGYTF. The full variable domain, in which reference TRBV18 and TRBJ1-2 provide the parts outside the CDR3, is NAGVMQNPRHLVRRRGQEARLRCSPMKGHSHVYWYRQLPEEGLKFMVYLQKENIIDESGMPKERFSAEFPKEGPSILRIQQVVRGDSAAYFCASSPPTGFGFANYGYTFGSGTRLTVV.

The rearrangement links TRBV29-1 to TRBJ1-1, with D maybe TRBD1 (5 bases). CDR1 and CDR2 from the germline V gene are SQVTM and ANQGSEA. This CDR3 is built from 12 residues. Trimming left V 7 bases short and J 3 bases short, with 12 bases between. The CDR3 sequence is CSAGRGDTEAFF. For the CDR3, the DNA is TGCAGCGCGGGACGGGGGGACACTGAAGCTTTCTTT.

The chain carries TRBV7-9 and TRBJ1-6; D perhaps matches TRBD1 (5 bases). Germline-derived CDR1 and CDR2 are SEHNR and FQNEAQ (reference sequence). The CDR3 sequence is 15 residues long. V lost 3 bases and J 5 bases, leaving 11 bases between the germline ends. Here the CDR3 DNA reads TGTGCCAGCAGCTTTGGTCAGGGCAATAATTCACCCCTCCACTTT. Residues: CASSFGQGNNSPLHF. The complete variable domain, with remaining parts taken from reference TRBV7-9 and TRBJ1-6, reads DTGVSQNPRHKITKRGQNVTFRCDPISEHNRLYWYRQTLGQGPEFLTYFQNEAQLEKSRLLSDRFSAERPKGSFSTLEIQRTEQGDSAMYLCASSFGQGNNSPLHFGNGTRLTVT.

The chain uses TRBV3-1 (or the pseudogene TRBV3-2) and TRBJ2-5; the match to TRBD1 covers 7 bases. Trimming cost V 5 bases and J 5 bases; bases outside gene matches: 8. CDR1 is LGHDT and CDR2 is YNNKEL in the germline V gene (reference sequence). The CDR3 length is 14 residues. The CDR3 DNA sequence: TGTGCCAGCAGCAAACTACAGGGGAGCGAGACCCAGTACTTC. The encoded protein is CASSKLQGSETQYF.

This sequence joins TRBV7-8 and TRBJ2-4; TRBD2 aligns across 11 bases. The germline gives CDR1 SGHVS, CDR2 FQNEAQ. Trimming removed 1 base from V and 8 bases from J; junction bases left unmatched: 4. The CDR3 is 15 residues long. DNA of the CDR3: TGTGCCAGCAGCTTAGAGGCTAGCGGGGGGTACATTCAGTACTTC. As protein: CASSLEASGGYIQYF.

The chain links TRBV13 to TRBJ2-7; 11 positions match TRBD2. This CDR3 is built from 15 residues. The trim removed 4 bases at V and 1 base at J, leaving 3 bases unmatched. The germline gives CDR1 PRHDT, CDR2 FYEKMQ (reference sequence). The CDR3 DNA sequence: TGTGCCAGCAGCTCCGGGACTAGCGGTTCCTACGAGCAGTACTTC. Protein sequence: CASSSGTSGSYEQYF.

This clone was picked up a small number of times. DNA for the CDR3: TGCAGCGTCGTCCCTAGCGGAACGAACACCGGGGAGCTGTTTTTT. Its protein is CSVVPSGTNTGELFF. The chain uses TRBV29-1 and TRBJ2-2, with 7 positions matching TRBD2. V lost 6 bases, J lost 0 bases, and 7 bases stayed unmatched. Germline CDR1 SQVTM, CDR2 ANQGSEA. The length of the CDR3 is 15 residues.

The chain employs TRBV19 and TRBJ1-5; possible D gene TRBD1, 5 bases. CDR3 length: 16 amino acids. Germline-derived CDR1 and CDR2 are LNHDA and SQIVND (reference sequence). V was trimmed by 2 bases and J by 2 bases, leaving 13 bases between them. Here the CDR3 reads CASSIYEGGGNQPQHF. CDR3 nucleotide sequence: TGTGCCAGTAGTATATACGAGGGAGGGGGCAATCAGCCCCAGCATTTT.

The chain carries TRBV30 and TRBJ2-1; no clear D. V was pared by 2 bases and J by 4 bases, with 6 bases between. Germline CDR1 GTSNPN, CDR2 SVGIG (reference sequence). The CDR3 is made up of 12 amino acids. The DNA for the CDR3 is TGTGCCTGGAGTCCCCAGTACAATGAGCAGTTCTTC. Its translation is CAWSPQYNEQFF. Drawing the rest from reference TRBV30 and TRBJ2-1, the complete variable domain is SQTIHQWPATLVQPVGSPLSLECTVEGTSNPNLYWYRQAAGRGLQLLFYSVGIGQISSEVPQNLSASRPQDRQFILSSKKLLLSDSGFYLCAWSPQYNEQFFGPGTRLTVL.

About this clone itself: An end of the junction does not agree with germline; a read error may underlie this. This rearrangement joins TRBV6-1 to TRBJ1-4; no firm D call. The CDR3 spans 14 residues. CDR1 MNHNS and CDR2 SASEGT come from the germline V gene. CDR3 amino acids: CASREGTANEKLFF. For the CDR3, the DNA is TGTGCCAGCAGGGAAGGTACAGCTAATGAAAAACTGTTTTTT.

CDR3 sequence (DNA): TGTGCCAGCCGAGCAGGGCGTATGAACACTGAAGCTTTCTTT. Translated: CASRAGRMNTEAFF. This chain links TRBV2 with TRBJ1-1, with D possibly being TRBD1 (5 bases). The CDR3 is 14 residues long. Trimming shortened V by 8 bases and J by 0 bases, and 13 bases separated the two germline ends. Germline CDR1 and CDR2: SNHLY and FYNNEI.

The chain combines TRBV18 with TRBJ1-2; no clear D. Germline-derived CDR1 and CDR2 are KGHSH and LQKENI. The CDR3 runs to 13 residues. Trimming took off 2 bases at V and 8 bases at J, with 12 bases between the two ends. CDR3: CASSPFTGEGYTF. CDR3 DNA sequence: TGTGCCAGCTCACCATTCACGGGTGAGGGCTACACCTTC.

This rearrangement joins TRBV3-1 (or the pseudogene TRBV3-2) to TRBJ2-7; 10 positions match TRBD1. CDR1 and CDR2 (germline): LGHDT, YNNKEL (reference sequence). V shed 5 bases, J shed 4 bases, and the junction held 5 bases outside the gene matches. The CDR3 extends over 14 amino acids. CDR3 loop: CASSKGDRGYEQYF. CDR3 DNA sequence: TGTGCCAGCAGCAAAGGGGACAGGGGATACGAGCAGTACTTC.

The V and J genes are TRBV7-3 and TRBJ1-2, with 12 nucleotides matching TRBD1. The V and J ends lost 3 bases and 8 bases, in that order; junction bases with no gene match: 10. The length of the CDR3 is 16 residues. The germline V gene encodes CDR1 SGHTA and CDR2 FQGTGA. The DNA of the CDR3 is TGTGCCAGCAGCTTGAGCGGGGCGGGACAGGGGGCAGGCTACACCTTC. Translated: CASSLSGAGQGAGYTF.

The CDR3 protein is CATSSTLIWTGGSSPLHF. As DNA, the CDR3 is TGTGCCACCAGCTCGACCCTTATATGGACAGGGGGCAGTTCACCCCTCCACTTT. The chain combines TRBV15 with TRBJ1-6; 11 bases align to TRBD1. J was trimmed by 9 bases and V by 5 bases; bases with no gene match: 15. This CDR3 has 18 amino acids. Per germline, CDR1 LNHNV and CDR2 YYDKDF (reference sequence).

This chain uses TRBV20-1 with TRBJ2-6; 11 nucleotides match TRBD1. Germline CDR1 DFQATT, CDR2 SNEGSKA (reference sequence). J was trimmed by 0 bases and V by 3 bases; bases with no gene match: 7. The CDR3 sequence is 18 residues long. The CDR3 nucleotides read TGCAGTGCTAGTCCTGGACAGGGGGCTACCTCTGGGGCCAACGTCCTGACTTTC. Translated: CSASPGQGATSGANVLTF.

The gene calls are TRBV6-5 and TRBJ1-2; 8 bases match TRBD1. In germline, CDR1 is MNHEY, CDR2 SVGAGI. V trimming: 0 bases; J trimming: 7 bases; junction bases outside the gene matches: 7. The CDR3 extends over 15 amino acids. The CDR3 DNA sequence: TGTGCCAGCAGTTACTCCGCAGGGGGCGCACCTGGCTACACCTTC. Amino acid sequence: CASSYSAGGAPGYTF.

V usage is TRBV6-2 or TRBV6-3 and J usage is TRBJ2-7; 7 bases are shared with TRBD2. The CDR3 has 16 residues. J lost 1 base, V lost 6 bases, and 12 bases had no gene match. Germline lookup yields CDR1 MNHEY and CDR2 SVGEGT. Here the CDR3 reads CASSSPLLAYSYEQYF. DNA for the CDR3: TGTGCCAGCAGCTCCCCTCTACTAGCGTATTCCTACGAGCAGTACTTC.

V usage is TRBV29-1 and J usage is TRBJ1-5, with D possibly being TRBD1 (6 bases). The V end lost 4 bases, the J end lost 3 bases, and 10 bases lay between the germline ends. The V gene's germline CDR1 is SQVTM and CDR2 ANQGSEA. The CDR3 contains 13 residues. Written as DNA, the CDR3 is TGCAGCGTTGTGGGGGCCAACAATCAGCCCCAGCATTTT. Amino acid sequence: CSVVGANNQPQHF.

The V and J genes are TRBV7-2 and TRBJ2-7; 8 bases align to TRBD1. After removal of 0 bases from V and 3 bases from J, the junction contained 4 bases not matched to a gene. This CDR3 has 15 residues. Germline CDR1 reads SGHTA; CDR2 reads FQGNSA. The CDR3 region has the DNA TGTGCCAGCAGCTTAGCGCGTGGGACAGGCTACGAGCAGTACTTC. This encodes CASSLARGTGYEQYF.

The chain recombines TRBV4-2 with TRBJ1-1; no reliable D call. The V end was cut by 0 bases, the J end by 4 bases, with 9 bases between. This CDR3 contains 14 residues. Looked up from germline, CDR1 is LGHNA and CDR2 is YNFKEQ. The CDR3 sequence: CASSQDRGRTEAFF. The CDR3, as DNA: TGTGCCAGCAGCCAAGATCGAGGGCGCACTGAAGCTTTCTTT.